The entry below describes one T cell receptor beta chain. The sample comes from a study of cytomegalovirus exposure and HLA in healthy donors. PCR used 60 Vbeta primers and 13 Jbeta primers. Sequencing used immunoSEQ multiplex PCR; TCRdb keeps in-frame clones, though not all of them. Counted here are some 200,000 clones, roughly four fifths occurring once; the ten biggest clones make up over 1.5%. Trimming left V 0 bases short and J 2 bases short, with 6 bases between. From germline, CDR1 is SGHDT and CDR2 YYEEEE. This CDR3 is built from 15 residues. The sample was PBMCs. The TCR was taken from a man aged 50-59 years in good health and CMV-seronegative. This chain joins TRBV5-6 and TRBJ1-6, with D perhaps TRBD1 (5 bases). The CDR3 is CASSLEQAYNSPLHF. The CDR3 DNA follows: TGTGCCAGCAGCTTGGAACAGGCCTATAATTCACCCCTCCACTTT.